This TCR beta chain originates from a study of regulatory T cells in long-lasting Graves disease. The table lists this clonotype with many counts. The germline CDR1 and CDR2 sequences are MNHEY and SVGAGI. CDR3 size: 14 residues. The trim removed 2 bases at V and 5 bases at J, leaving 5 bases unmatched. The sample's time point: newly diagnosed GD, antithyroid drugs for less than 3 months. There was RNA extracted from PBMCs, and the TCR library was made from it. iRepertoire HTBI primers and Arm-PCR of CDR3 regions built TCR beta libraries. From the multiplex PCR reads, TCRdb called clonotypes with MiXCR, one entry per CDR3 protein. The sample records 350,000 to 550,000 distinct CDR3 sequences, roughly 15% being singletons. In addition, the sample was reused for a study of T cells in Graves' hyperthyroidism and ophthalmopathy.

This clonotype was obtained from a woman in her late teens or twenties with Graves disease. The sample consisted of peripheral blood mononuclear cells (PBMCs), taken at new diagnosis, from a patient treated with antithyroid drugs. This rearrangement joins TRBV6-5 to TRBJ2-5, with 7 bases matching TRBD1. The DNA of the CDR3 is TGTGCCAGCAGTTACCAACAGGGGCCGGAGACCCAGTACTTC. It translates to CASSYQQGPETQYF.